This passage covers 13 T cell receptor beta chains from one sample sequenced in a study of cytomegalovirus exposure and HLA in healthy donors. With 60 Vbeta and 13 Jbeta primers, the PCR was carried out. Sequenced by immunoSEQ multiplex PCR; TCRdb stores in-frame clones only, minus some. The data hold 110,000 or so clones, with roughly two thirds observed a single time. The source material was PBMCs. The receptors were gathered from a man between 18 and 29 years old in good health and CMV-seropositive.

The genes are TRBV7-9 and TRBJ2-5; tentatively, D is TRBD2 (6 bases). Germline CDR1 and CDR2: SEHNR and FQNEAQ (reference sequence). V lost 5 bases, J lost 5 bases, and 15 bases lay in between. This CDR3 has 14 amino acids. The DNA of the CDR3 is TGTGCCAGCAGCAAGGTGGAGGGTTGGGAGACCCAGTACTTC. It is translated as CASSKVEGWETQYF.

The chain uses TRBV5-8 and TRBJ1-4, with TRBD1 matching 10 bases. The CDR3 has 15 residues. The ends lost 5 bases at V and 5 bases at J; junction bases unmatched: 6. Germline V lookup: CDR1 SGHTS, CDR2 YDEGEE. Written as DNA, the CDR3 is TGTGCCAGCAGTTCCGGGACAGGGGTGAATGAAAAACTGTTTTTT. Translating it yields CASSSGTGVNEKLFF.

This clone was counted a few times. This chain joins TRBV2 and TRBJ1-2; D gene uncertain. The CDR3 is 11 residues long. V was clipped by 3 bases and J by 8 bases, with 7 bases between them. Germline values: CDR1 SNHLY, CDR2 FYNNEI. The CDR3 here is CASSEGGGYTF. The CDR3 DNA follows: TGTGCCAGCAGTGAGGGAGGAGGCTACACCTTC.

This sequence joins TRBV7-8 and TRBJ2-2; 12 nucleotides agree with TRBD1. CDR1 is SGHVS and CDR2 is FQNEAQ in the germline V gene. CDR3 length equals 19 residues. V lost 5 bases, J lost 1 base, and 11 bases stayed unmatched. The CDR3 sequence: CASSRTRDRGRWNTGELFF. CDR3 nucleotide sequence: TGTGCCAGCAGCCGCACTCGGGACAGGGGGCGCTGGAACACCGGGGAGCTGTTTTTT.

This clone was seen a handful of times. The V and J genes are TRBV5-1 and TRBJ2-5; D is perhaps TRBD1 (5 bases). This CDR3 is 13 amino acids long. The V end lost 4 bases, the J end lost 2 bases, and 9 bases lay between the germline ends. Germline assignment: CDR1 SGHRS and CDR2 YFSETQ. CDR3 residues: CASSTDKQETQYF. For the CDR3, the DNA is TGCGCCAGCAGCACGGACAAACAAGAGACCCAGTACTTC.

This clone has only a few counts. The rearrangement links TRBV28 to TRBJ1-1, with D possibly matching TRBD1 (5 bases). There are 15 residues in the CDR3. Germline CDR1 is MDHEN and CDR2 is SYDVKM. V was clipped by 2 bases and J by 6 bases, with 16 bases between them. DNA of the CDR3: TGTGCCAGCAGTTTAGGGACTACAGGAGGCTCTGAAGCTTTCTTT. Its translation: CASSLGTTGGSEAFF. The whole variable domain, filled in from reference TRBV28 and TRBJ1-1, reads DVKVTQSSRYLVKRTGEKVFLECVQDMDHENMFWYRQDPGLGLRLIYFSYDVKMKEKGDIPEGYSVSREKKERFSLILESASTNQTSMYLCASSLGTTGGSEAFFGQGTRLTVV.

This rearrangement joins TRBV10-2 to TRBJ1-4, with 9 bases matching TRBD1. The J segment lost 8 bases and the V segment lost 0 bases, leaving 4 bases of the junction unmatched. Germline V gives CDR1 WSHSY, CDR2 SAAADI. The CDR3 extends over 15 amino acids. CDR3 nucleotides: TGCGCCAGCAGTGAGTCGACGACAGGGGGGGAAAAACTGTTTTTT. Protein sequence: CASSESTTGGEKLFF.

There are a few counts of this clone. J is TRBJ1-2 and V is TRBV28, with a tentative D call TRBD1 (5 bases). This CDR3 region has 14 residues. Looked up from germline, CDR1 is MDHEN and CDR2 is SYDVKM. V was cut by 4 bases and J by 4 bases, with 13 bases left in between. The CDR3 reads CASSSRGGIYGYTF. The CDR3 region has the DNA TGTGCCAGCAGTTCCCGGGGGGGTATCTATGGCTACACCTTC.

CDR3 DNA sequence: TGTGCCAGCAGCGAGACAGGGATTGAGCAGTACGTC. Protein: CASSETGIEQYV. The chain couples TRBV7-9 to TRBJ2-7; 7 nucleotides agree with TRBD1. The CDR3 spans 12 residues. CDR1 and CDR2 (germline): SEHNR, FQNEAQ (reference sequence). V lost 5 bases and J lost 7; bases outside the gene matches: 5.

This clone was detected only a few times. The rearrangement joins TRBV7-9 to TRBJ1-3; D is unresolved. Deletions cut 1 base from V and 0 bases from J, with 7 bases between. This CDR3 has 15 residues. The germline V gene has CDR1 SEHNR and CDR2 FQNEAQ (reference sequence). The CDR3 coding sequence is TGTGCCAGCAGCTTAGGAGAGAGCTCTGGAAACACCATATATTTT. Its translation is CASSLGESSGNTIYF. Full variable domain (outside the CDR3, taken from reference TRBV7-9 and TRBJ1-3): DTGVSQNPRHKITKRGQNVTFRCDPISEHNRLYWYRQTLGQGPEFLTYFQNEAQLEKSRLLSDRFSAERPKGSFSTLEIQRTEQGDSAMYLCASSLGESSGNTIYFGEGSWLTVV.

This clone was observed a few times. The rearrangement uses TRBV6-1 and TRBJ2-1; 9 positions match TRBD1. Germline CDR1 and CDR2: MNHNS and SASEGT. V was pared by 5 bases and J by 5 bases, with 7 bases of the junction left unmatched. This CDR3 has 15 residues. The CDR3 bases are TGTGCCAGCAGTTCCTTAGGGACAGGGAACAATGAGCAGTTCTTC. This gives the protein CASSSLGTGNNEQFF.

This clone has just one count. The chain is built from TRBV28 and TRBJ1-2; D possibly corresponds to TRBD1 (6 bases). This CDR3 region has 14 residues. The V gene lost 6 bases and the J gene lost 1 base, with 12 bases spanning the gap. The germline CDR1 and CDR2 sequences are MDHEN and SYDVKM. CDR3 DNA: TGTGCCAGCAGCCCCCAGGGGTATAACTATGGCTACACCTTC. Translation gives CASSPQGYNYGYTF.

In its sample, this clone was seen a few times. The chain carries TRBV10-3 and TRBJ1-1; 7 bases align to TRBD1. CDR1 and CDR2 (germline): ENHRY, SYGVKD. V lost 7 bases, J lost 1 base, and 6 bases stayed unmatched. The CDR3 runs 14 residues. Written as DNA, the CDR3 is TGTGCCATCAAGGGACAGAGGACGAACACTGAAGCTTTCTTT. Its protein product is CAIKGQRTNTEAFF.